This T cell receptor (beta chain) was identified during a study of blood T cell repertoires in COVID-19. About the study: The United States, Italy and Spain were the sources of the acute and convalescent COVID-19 samples.

The CDR3 has 14 residues. CDR1 and CDR2 (germline): MNHEY, SVGEGT. V lost 6 bases and J 2 bases, leaving 11 bases between the germline ends. Per the original data handling: Scientists estimated how many nucleated cells there were by amplifying reference gene primers. Clones were sequenced by immunoSEQ multiplex PCR, and TCRdb holds only the in-frame ones, with some missing. V, J and clone size derive from that table, while D and trimming were established from the DNA sequence. The sample records under 350,000 clones, roughly 90% being singletons. This TCR derives from a man aged 35 to 55 with acute or convalescent COVID-19. Sequencing used peripheral blood. V gene TRBV6-2 or TRBV6-3 combines with J gene TRBJ1-5; tentatively, D is TRBD1 (5 bases). The chain's CDR3 is CASSQGARNQPQHF. CDR3 coding DNA: TGTGCCAGCAGCCAAGGGGCCCGCAATCAGCCCCAGCATTTT.